The source of this T cell receptor (beta chain) is a study of blood T cell repertoires in COVID-19. Overall study: Material from acute and convalescent COVID-19 was sourced from the United States, Italy and Spain. From T cells, B-cell-depleted T cells, or PBMCs came the material, which was cDNA or gDNA.

Original analysis: From reference gene primer amplification, estimates of nucleated cell counts were derived. TCRdb's copy holds only in-frame clones and misses some; the assay was immunoSEQ multiplex PCR. V, J and clone size reflect that table, while D and trimming were determined from the DNA. Here the sample spans approximately 470,000 clones, roughly 88% being singletons. V was shortened by 5 bases and J by 0 bases, with 18 bases between the two germline ends. This CDR3 contains 17 residues. Germline loops: CDR1 SGHRS, CDR2 YFSETQ. The chain combines TRBV5-1 with TRBJ2-1, with D perhaps TRBD1 (6 bases). The TCR was taken from a human donor in a cohort sampled during active COVID-19. Source material: peripheral blood. The CDR3 protein is CASSLNVGGSSYNEQFF. The DNA of the CDR3 is TGCGCCAGCAGTCTCAACGTAGGGGGTAGCTCCTACAATGAGCAGTTCTTC.